This T cell receptor (beta chain) was identified during a study of shared clonotypes between healthy human individuals. This table comes from immunoSEQ multiplex PCR, and its TCRdb copy is limited to in-frame clones, with some not included. Here the sample spans some 2.1 million clones, 95% being singletons. About this clone: The antigen remains unidentified.

The study's findings and limits: Despite large depth, sorted-subset datasets appeared incompletely sequenced.

V shed 3 bases and J shed 0 bases, with 14 bases lying between them. CDR1 SEHNR and CDR2 FQNEAQ come from the germline V gene (reference sequence). This CDR3 is built from 16 residues. Adult Caucasians living in Nashville, Tennessee made up all of the donors. The TCR comes from a man younger than 30 in good health. The source material was naive CD4+ T cells sorted from blood. Stated subset: CD45RA+ positively selected. The chain combines TRBV7-9 with TRBJ1-1; D gene ambiguous. The CDR3 sequence is CASSLGEKLMNTEAFF. The CDR3 DNA sequence: TGTGCCAGCAGCTTGGGAGAGAAGTTGATGAACACTGAAGCTTTCTTT.